Sequencing of this T cell receptor beta chain was carried out in a study of T-cell memory formation after mild COVID-19. The CDR3 is 14 amino acids. V was clipped by 4 bases and J by 4 bases; unmatched bases: 6. Germline lookup yields CDR1 SEHNR and CDR2 FQNEAQ (reference sequence). One entry per CDR3 protein, called by TCRdb with MiXCR from the 5' RACE reads. The repertoire has 410,000 or so distinct CDR3 sequences, around 22% of them found once; the top ten carry less than 15%. In this sample, this clonotype turned up a few times. Material: PBMCs or a T cell subset sorted from them (not recorded which). The chain employs TRBV7-9 and TRBJ2-5; 7 bases are shared with TRBD1. This TCR came from an adult woman who had mild COVID-19 (a few samples of this study predate the infection). Cell type and time point are not known. CDR3 sequence: CASSSNHRGETQYF. CDR3 DNA sequence: TGTGCCAGCAGCTCAAACCACAGGGGAGAGACCCAGTACTTC.